These T cell receptor beta chains were read from a single sample in a study of cytomegalovirus exposure and HLA in healthy donors. TCRdb's table, derived via immunoSEQ multiplex PCR, lists solely in-frame clones and lacks some. The table records 150,000 to 200,000 clones, around four fifths of them present only once. Sequenced: PBMCs. These receptors came from a girl aged 10 to 17 in good health and CMV-seropositive. Both conserved end residues are part of each CDR3. D genes are given only for firm matches. Rows give clone size only sometimes, using once, few, many, or a class for an expanded clone.

abundance	j_gene	d_gene	v_gene	CDR3aa	CDR3nt
.	TRBJ2-7	TRBD2	TRBV7-9	CASSSKTSPLEQYF	TGTGCCAGCAGCTCCAAGACTAGCCCTCTCGAGCAGTACTTC
.	TRBJ2-1	TRBD2	TRBV29-1	CSVPGTSGVILLNEQFF	TGCAGCGTACCCGGGACTAGCGGGGTGATTTTGCTCAATGAGCAGTTCTTC
.	TRBJ2-7	.	TRBV7-2	CASSSGSQGSYEQYF	TGTGCCAGCAGCTCCGGGTCCCAGGGTTCCTACGAGCAGTACTTC
.	TRBJ1-2	.	TRBV19	CASTAGGPNYGYTF	TGTGCCAGTACGGCTGGCGGGCCGAACTATGGCTACACCTTC
.	TRBJ2-5	.	TRBV5-4	CASSPSGETQYF	TGTGCCAGCAGCCCCTCCGGGGAGACCCAGTACTTC
.	TRBJ2-1	TRBD2	TRBV7-3	CASSVGLAGGFYSYNEQFF	TGTGCCAGCAGCGTCGGACTAGCGGGGGGGTTTTACTCCTACAATGAGCAGTTCTTC
.	TRBJ2-2	.	TRBV7-8	CASSLVYLNTGELFF	TGTGCCAGCAGCTTAGTATACTTGAACACCGGGGAGCTGTTTTTT
.	TRBJ1-1	.	TRBV7-9	CASSLVGGEQGTEAFF	TGTGCCAGCAGCTTAGTAGGCGGGGAGCAGGGCACTGAAGCTTTCTTT
once	TRBJ2-7	.	TRBV4-1	CASSHLDRDYEQYF	TGCGCCAGCAGCCACCTCGACCGGGACTACGAGCAGTACTTC
.	TRBJ2-5	.	TRBV4-2	CASKTGETQYF	TGTGCCAGCAAGACGGGGGAGACCCAGTACTTC
few	TRBJ2-7	.	TRBV27	CASRRGGEQYF	TGTGCCAGCAGACGGGGTGGCGAGCAGTACTTC
.	TRBJ2-7	TRBD2	TRBV27	CASGGASGWREQYF	TGTGCCAGCGGGGGGGCTAGCGGGTGGCGCGAGCAGTACTTC
.	TRBJ1-2	.	TRBV5-6	CASSLAETVVYGYTF	TGTGCCAGCAGCTTGGCGGAGACAGTAGTCTATGGCTACACCTTC
.	TRBJ2-3	TRBD2	TRBV9	CASSRAAGGPGTDTQYF	TGTGCCAGTTCAAGGGCGGCGGGGGGGCCCGGCACAGATACGCAGTATTTT
.	TRBJ2-2	TRBD2	TRBV14	CASSHYWTRGFLTGELFF	TGTGCCAGCAGCCACTATTGGACTAGAGGGTTTTTGACCGGGGAGCTGTTTTTT
few	TRBJ1-1	.	TRBV5-4	CASSLLLGNTEAFF	TGTGCCAGCAGCTTGCTTCTAGGAAACACTGAAGCTTTCTTT
.	TRBJ1-3	.	TRBV5-1	CASSLGQFSGNTIYF	TGCGCCAGCAGCTTGGGACAGTTCTCTGGAAACACCATATATTTT
.	TRBJ1-1	.	TRBV14	CASSQEIGSTITEAFF	TGTGCCAGCAGCCAAGAAATTGGATCGACAATTACTGAAGCTTTCTTT
once	TRBJ1-1	TRBD1	TRBV7-2	CASSGTAHITVEAFF	TGTGCCAGCAGCGGGACAGCCCACATTACTGTGGAAGCTTTCTTT
.	TRBJ2-3	TRBD2	TRBV6-5	CASSYSRAGGTQYF	TGTGCCAGCAGTTACTCGAGGGCGGGGGGTACGCAGTATTTT
few	TRBJ2-3	.	TRBV6-5	CASRGTLRSTDTQYF	TGTGCCAGCAGAGGGACATTAAGAAGCACAGATACGCAGTATTTT
.	TRBJ1-2	.	TRBV9	CASSSSRGLGYTF	TGTGCCAGCAGCTCGAGCAGGGGTCTCGGCTACACCTTC
.	TRBJ1-1	.	TRBV4-2	CASSQDSGRTFF	TGTGCCAGCAGCCAAGACTCAGGGAGGACTTTCTTT
.	TRBJ1-5	.	TRBV30	CAWSRGGQLSNQPQHF	TGTGCCTGGAGTAGGGGAGGGCAGTTGAGCAATCAGCCCCAGCATTTT
few	TRBJ1-1	.	TRBV19	CASNLEGSKMNTEAFF	TGTGCCAGTAACTTAGAGGGCAGTAAAATGAACACTGAAGCTTTCTTT
.	TRBJ1-1	TRBD1	TRBV6-5	CASSYSTGRNTEAFF	TGTGCCAGCAGTTACTCGACAGGGCGGAACACTGAAGCTTTCTTT